This T cell receptor beta chain is drawn from a study of post-analysis software for immune sequencing data. Points from the study as a whole: Multiple sclerosis patients showed significantly lower normalized Chao1 diversity than controls did. Controls had lower frequencies than patients of about 5 TRBV segments, which included TRBV5-6, TRBV5-1 and TRBV20-1. Analysis by F measure revealed that same-batch samples clustered strongly together.

In this sample, this clonotype turned up a few times. Its antigen is still unknown. J was trimmed by 2 bases and V by 5 bases; bases with no gene match: 10. Germline V lookup: CDR1 MNHNY, CDR2 SVGAGI (reference sequence). The CDR3 loop spans 17 amino acids. cDNA libraries for TCR beta contained unique molecular identifiers. Once roughly 0.9 to 10 million T cells were used, 400,000 to 550,000 cDNA molecules resulted. TCRdb reprocessed the PCR reads with MiXCR, giving one entry per CDR3 protein. The sample yields more than 350,000 distinct CDR3 sequences, roughly 40% seen once. The clonotype comes from a girl aged 2 to 10 with multiple sclerosis. Input material: blood. The V call is TRBV6-6, the J call TRBJ2-7, with 12 bases identical to TRBD2. CDR3 sequence: CASSHTSGRRGAYEQYF. DNA for the CDR3: TGTGCCAGCAGTCACACTAGCGGGAGGCGGGGGGCCTACGAGCAGTACTTC.